These T cell receptor beta chains were read from a single sample in a study of blood T cell repertoires in COVID-19. The protocol was immunoSEQ multiplex PCR, while the TCRdb copy is restricted to in-frame clones and leaves out a portion. The sample has roughly 120,000 clones, 80% to 90% seen once; the top ten hold 25% to 30%. Sequenced: peripheral blood. The receptors derive from a woman in her 70s with acute or convalescent COVID-19. Each CDR3 is given with its conserved first and last residue. D genes are given only for firm matches.

D gene	V gene	CDR3 length	J gene	CDR3 protein
.	TRBV5-1	16	TRBJ2-3	CASSLFTGGGTDTQYF
TRBD1	TRBV7-9	17	TRBJ1-6	CASSLGQGVLYNSPLHF
TRBD2	TRBV6-1	13	TRBJ2-1	CASSEDLAGDLFF
TRBD1	TRBV4-2	17	TRBJ1-1	CASSQDGGTGRATEAFF
TRBD1	TRBV18	15	TRBJ2-1	CASSPTPGQGKEQFF
.	TRBV18	16	TRBJ2-3	CASSLAEGGWGDTQYF
.	TRBV29-1	11	TRBJ1-2	CSVDRAGGYTF
.	TRBV6-5	13	TRBJ1-1	CASSYSIGGEAFF
.	TRBV28	15	TRBJ2-2	CASSLFQGGTGELFF
.	TRBV28	14	TRBJ1-2	CASRGGSREYGYTF
.	TRBV6-5	15	TRBJ1-6	CASSYVNVGGSPLHF
.	TRBV6-1	15	TRBJ2-7	CASSEVAGSSYEQYF
TRBD2	TRBV7-9	14	TRBJ2-1	CASSRSGGANEQFF
.	TRBV5-1	13	TRBJ2-7	CASSPGDPYEQYF
.	TRBV7-2	13	TRBJ1-1	CASSLQGNTEAFF
.	TRBV27	14	TRBJ1-6	CASTPTGYNSPLHF
.	TRBV5-1	16	TRBJ2-2	CASSNPRGGNAGELFF
TRBD1	TRBV5-1	14	TRBJ1-1	CASSLAQGVTEAFF
TRBD1	TRBV10-3	16	TRBJ1-5	CAISESGQGKNQPQHF
.	TRBV10-2	15	TRBJ2-6	CASREGGSGANVLTF
TRBD1	TRBV5-1	14	TRBJ1-2	CASSPDRGQYGYTF
TRBD1	TRBV5-1	14	TRBJ1-4	CASSLGQPNEKLFF
.	TRBV6-6	15	TRBJ2-3	CASSNSFGVADTQYF
TRBD1	TRBV20-1	17	TRBJ1-5	CSASHPTGQIGNQPQHF
.	TRBV27	14	TRBJ1-2	CASSHFSRDSGYTF
.	TRBV6-4	15	TRBJ2-2	CASSAEAGAAGELFF
TRBD2	TRBV5-1	15	TRBJ2-7	CASSASSGGTYEQYF
.	TRBV27	13	TRBJ1-1	CASSSNRDTEAFF
.	TRBV19	12	TRBJ1-3	CASNVGGNTIYF
.	TRBV4-1	15	TRBJ1-2	CASSQGLGAPYGYTF
.	TRBV12-5	15	TRBJ2-1	CASGLGTGQANEQFF
TRBD1	TRBV9	16	TRBJ1-1	CASSAGRGLRGTEAFF
.	TRBV7-8	16	TRBJ1-5	CASSSAGWLSNQPQHF
.	TRBV5-5	14	TRBJ1-1	CASSLEGENTEAFF
TRBD1	TRBV28	14	TRBJ2-7	CASSPGTGPLGQYF
.	TRBV9	14	TRBJ2-7	CASSPGWGGDEQYF
.	TRBV19	15	TRBJ2-3	CASSMRGQTTDTQYF
.	TRBV28	17	TRBJ1-6	CASSLDRRPNYNSPLHF
.	TRBV6-5	14	TRBJ1-5	CASRSDSSNQPQHF
.	TRBV10-1	16	TRBJ1-6	CATSGGRSSYNSPLHF
.	TRBV18	15	TRBJ2-1	CASSPGGGLTHEQFF
.	TRBV20-1	13	TRBJ1-1	CSASSPGVTEAFF
.	TRBV5-4	14	TRBJ1-1	CASSLGQVNTEAFF
.	TRBV6-1	15	TRBJ2-1	CASSEVSAAYNEQFF
.	TRBV10-2	15	TRBJ2-7	CASSESTSLLRGQYF
.	TRBV19	12	TRBJ2-1	CASSVGPNEQFF
.	TRBV6-5	14	TRBJ2-7	CASREGLGPYEQYF